These 20 T cell receptor beta chains came from one sample sequenced in a study of brain T cells in children with intractable seizures (dated by TCRdb to the early 2020s). The time point label here, explained by the study, means: resected brain tissue, or blood drawn just prior to surgery. Libraries were constructed by the immunoSEQ multiplex PCR assay. Not all clones reach the TCRdb copy of this immuneACCESS table, which keeps in-frame sequences only. Checked studies attribute under half of the gap to unresolved V genes and leave the rest unexplained. Within this sample are under 150,000 clones, with approximately 94% of them counted one time only. Under 4.5% of the sample lies in the top ten. The sample here was peripheral blood, taken at surgery. These receptors all stem from a boy under three years old with hemimegalencephaly and intractable seizures.

The chain is built from TRBV5-4 and TRBJ2-7; 10 bases match TRBD1. Germline V gives CDR1 SGHNT, CDR2 YYREEE (reference sequence). CDR3 size: 15 residues. With 5 bases clipped from V and 5 bases from J, the junction kept 10 bases outside the gene matches. CDR3 residues: CASSPGTGASNEQYF. Written as DNA, the CDR3 is TGTGCCAGCAGTCCAGGGACAGGGGCGTCCAACGAGCAGTACTTC.

The J gene is TRBJ1-2, the V gene TRBV19; unclear D gene. Germline CDR1 reads LNHDA; CDR2 reads SQIVND (reference sequence). V was pared by 10 bases and J by 0 bases, with 18 bases between. The CDR3 loop spans 15 amino acids. This CDR3 reads CATTSTGSANYGYTF. CDR3 nucleotides: TGTGCCACCACATCTACGGGGTCGGCTAACTATGGCTACACCTTC.

Worth noting for this clone: This sample includes further DNA sequences coding for the same CDR3. CDR3 in DNA: TGTGCCAGCAGTTTTGGCAGAGGCTACGAGCAGTACTTC. Translation: CASSFGRGYEQYF. This chain connects TRBV28 to TRBJ2-7; the D is unclear. The V end was cut by 3 bases, the J end by 3 bases, with 9 bases between. CDR1 and CDR2 from the germline V gene are MDHEN and SYDVKM. This CDR3 has 13 residues. The whole variable domain, remainder taken from reference TRBV28 and TRBJ2-7, is DVKVTQSSRYLVKRTGEKVFLECVQDMDHENMFWYRQDPGLGLRLIYFSYDVKMKEKGDIPEGYSVSREKKERFSLILESASTNQTSMYLCASSFGRGYEQYFGPGTRLTVT.

This chain joins TRBV18 and TRBJ2-1; 13 bases fit TRBD2. Germline trimming cut 2 bases from V and 9 bases from J; bases unmatched to any gene: 4. This CDR3 comprises 15 residues. Per the germline V gene, CDR1 is KGHSH and CDR2 is LQKENI. The CDR3 DNA reads as TGTGCCAGCTCACCAAGGACTAGCGGGAGTGGTGAGCAGTTCTTC. Translation gives CASSPRTSGSGEQFF. The full variable domain, with the rest looked up from reference TRBV18 and TRBJ2-1, is NAGVMQNPRHLVRRRGQEARLRCSPMKGHSHVYWYRQLPEEGLKFMVYLQKENIIDESGMPKERFSAEFPKEGPSILRIQQVVRGDSAAYFCASSPRTSGSGEQFFGPGTRLTVL.

V gene TRBV9 combines with J gene TRBJ2-3, with D uncertain. V was pared by 0 bases and J by 2 bases, with 10 bases between. The CDR3 sequence is 15 residues long. Germline CDR1 is SGDLS and CDR2 is YYNGEE. The CDR3: CASSVGILNTDTQYF. The CDR3 DNA reads as TGTGCCAGCAGCGTAGGTATCCTAAACACAGATACGCAGTATTTT.

V usage is TRBV9 and J usage is TRBJ1-5; D is undetermined. Trimming removed 3 bases from V and 6 bases from J, with 13 bases in between. The CDR3 is 14 amino acids. From germline, CDR1 is SGDLS and CDR2 YYNGEE. The CDR3 loop is CASSDGFGSQPQHF. CDR3 in DNA: TGTGCCAGCAGCGATGGGTTCGGAAGTCAGCCCCAGCATTTT.

V is TRBV4-2 and J is TRBJ2-5, with TRBD2 matching 13 bases. V lost 1 base to trimming and J lost 5 bases; unmatched junction nucleotides: 7. This CDR3 has 17 residues. From germline, CDR1 is LGHNA and CDR2 YNFKEQ. CDR3 loop: CASSQGPGLAGRETQYF. CDR3 bases: TGTGCCAGCAGCCAAGGTCCGGGACTAGCGGGACGGGAGACCCAGTACTTC.

The rearrangement uses TRBV19 and TRBJ2-7; perhaps TRBD1 as D (5 bases). The CDR3 runs to 14 residues. Germline CDR1 LNHDA, CDR2 SQIVND (reference sequence). Trimming cost V 5 bases and J 3 bases, with 14 bases left between them. This CDR3 is CASSGTGKNYEQYF. The CDR3 nucleotides read TGTGCCAGTAGTGGAACAGGAAAGAACTACGAGCAGTACTTC.

The J gene is TRBJ2-2, the V gene TRBV6-5; 12 bases are shared with TRBD2. This CDR3 spans 15 amino acids. The germline V gene encodes CDR1 MNHEY and CDR2 SVGAGI. The ends lost 11 bases at V and 1 base at J; junction bases unmatched: 5. CDR3 protein: CALAGGLWNTGELFF. The DNA of the CDR3 is TGTGCCCTAGCGGGAGGGTTATGGAACACCGGGGAGCTGTTTTTT.

This chain connects TRBV19 to TRBJ2-5; TRBD2 aligns across 7 bases. With V trimmed by 4 bases and J by 4 bases, 6 bases remained unmatched. Germline V gene sequence: CDR1 LNHDA, CDR2 SQIVND (reference sequence). This CDR3 has 14 residues. The CDR3 DNA reads TGTGCCAGTAGTAAGCTAGCGGCCCTAGAGACCCAGTACTTC. It specifies CASSKLAALETQYF.

This clone has only a few counts. This sequence joins TRBV7-9 and TRBJ1-2; 9 bases match TRBD1. This CDR3 has 16 residues. CDR1 and CDR2 from the germline V gene are SEHNR and FQNEAQ (reference sequence). Trimming at V came to 0 bases and at J to 4 bases, leaving 6 bases not matched to a gene. CDR3 nucleotides: TGTGCCAGCAGCTTAGCTCCGGGACAGGGACCCTATGGCTACACCTTC. This codes for CASSLAPGQGPYGYTF.

The V call is TRBV1, the J call TRBJ1-4. TRBV1 is labeled a pseudogene. CDR3 length equals 15 residues. CDR3: CTRPKLLLTNEKLFF. The CDR3 region has the DNA TGCACCAGGCCTAAACTTCTTCTCACTAATGAAAAACTGTTTTTT.

The chain joins TRBV19 to TRBJ2-3; D possibly uses TRBD1 or TRBD2 (5 bases each). This CDR3 comprises 15 residues. Trimming took off 5 bases at V and 4 bases at J, with 16 bases between the two ends. Germline values: CDR1 LNHDA, CDR2 SQIVND (reference sequence). The CDR3 DNA is TGTGCCAGTAGTGCAGGGACCGCCCCCCCAGATACGCAGTATTTT. This codes for CASSAGTAPPDTQYF.

This rearrangement joins TRBV4-3 to TRBJ1-2; D gene unclear. Trimming stripped 2 bases from V and 1 base from J, with 14 bases between. There are 16 residues in the CDR3. CDR1 and CDR2 (germline): LGHNA, YSLEER. The CDR3 DNA sequence: TGCGCCAGCAGCCAACTTCATGAAGGAAGTAACTATGGCTACACCTTC. Its translation is CASSQLHEGSNYGYTF.

This clone came up a few times. The chain couples TRBV7-9 to TRBJ1-5; 7 positions agree with TRBD1. This CDR3 is 15 amino acids long. CDR1 and CDR2 (germline): SEHNR, FQNEAQ (reference sequence). V was pared by 3 bases and J by 2 bases, with 4 bases of the junction left unmatched. The CDR3 bases are TGTGCCAGCAGCTTCTTGAGGGGGCGCAATCAGCCCCAGCATTTT. Its protein product is CASSFLRGRNQPQHF.

J is TRBJ1-4 and V is TRBV5-1; D is perhaps TRBD1 (5 bases). CDR1 and CDR2 from the germline V gene are SGHRS and YFSETQ. The V end was cut by 0 bases, the J end by 4 bases, with 16 bases between. CDR3 length: 17 amino acids. In DNA, the CDR3 is TGCGCCAGCAGCTTGGCCCTCCAGACAGCCTTTAATGAAAAACTGTTTTTT. This gives the protein CASSLALQTAFNEKLFF.

The DNA for the CDR3 is TGCGCCAGCAGCTCCCAGGGCTACAATGAGCAGTTCTTC. Translated: CASSSQGYNEQFF. This chain connects TRBV5-1 to TRBJ2-1; TRBD1 might be the D (5 bases). In germline, CDR1 is SGHRS, CDR2 YFSETQ. V lost 3 bases and J 3 bases, leaving 7 bases between the germline ends. The CDR3 extends over 13 amino acids.

V and J are TRBV7-6 and TRBJ2-1, with 10 bases aligning to TRBD2. J lost 0 bases, V lost 4 bases, and 9 bases had no gene match. The CDR3 extends over 18 amino acids. Germline CDR1 SGHVS, CDR2 FNYEAQ. CDR3 loop: CASSSRTSGYSSYNEQFF. CDR3 sequence (DNA): TGTGCCAGCAGCTCGCGGACTAGCGGCTATAGCTCCTACAATGAGCAGTTCTTC.

This clone was counted between two and nine times. The V and J genes are TRBV7-6 and TRBJ1-1; D possibly corresponds to TRBD1 (5 bases). The CDR3 contains 14 residues. The germline V and J ends were trimmed by 5 bases and 5 bases, with 15 bases remaining between them. The germline V gene has CDR1 SGHVS and CDR2 FNYEAQ. The DNA for the CDR3 is TGTGCCAGCAGCCCCGGGACGGCCGCAACTGAAGCTTTCTTT. This gives the protein CASSPGTAATEAFF.

This sequence joins TRBV28 and TRBJ2-5, with D possibly matching TRBD1 (7 bases). The CDR3 contains 14 residues. Germline CDR1 is MDHEN and CDR2 is SYDVKM. V dropped 5 bases and J dropped 5 bases, with 15 bases sitting between them. The CDR3 is CASSPGGPGETQYF. In nucleotides, the CDR3 is TGTGCCAGCAGTCCAGGGGGGCCCGGGGAGACCCAGTACTTC.